This TCR beta chain was recovered during a study of blood T cell repertoires in COVID-19. Study-wide background: The United States, Italy and Spain were the sources of the acute and convalescent COVID-19 samples. T cells, B-cell-depleted T cells, or PBMCs provided the cDNA or gDNA that served as material.

The CDR3 length is 15 residues. Germline V gene sequence: CDR1 LNHDA, CDR2 SQIVND (reference sequence). Between the trimmed V and J ends, which lost 6 bases and 0 bases, there was a span of 14 bases. Sequenced by immunoSEQ multiplex PCR; TCRdb stores in-frame clones only, minus some. This table has 300,000 to 400,000 clones, 80% to 90% appearing once. Cohorts were based on clinical histories the participants reported. Recovered Cohort 3 donors showed two negative PCRs, clearance, or symptom resolution. The sample holds a few counts of this clone. Sequenced material: PBMCs or T cells enriched from blood (not recorded which). The chain joins TRBV19 to TRBJ1-2, with TRBD1 as a possible D gene (5 bases). The clonotype originates from a man between 18 and 35 years old who had recovered from COVID-19. The CDR3 DNA reads TGTGCCAGTAGCCAAACGGGCAGGGCTAACTATGGCTACACCTTC. Its translation: CASSQTGRANYGYTF.